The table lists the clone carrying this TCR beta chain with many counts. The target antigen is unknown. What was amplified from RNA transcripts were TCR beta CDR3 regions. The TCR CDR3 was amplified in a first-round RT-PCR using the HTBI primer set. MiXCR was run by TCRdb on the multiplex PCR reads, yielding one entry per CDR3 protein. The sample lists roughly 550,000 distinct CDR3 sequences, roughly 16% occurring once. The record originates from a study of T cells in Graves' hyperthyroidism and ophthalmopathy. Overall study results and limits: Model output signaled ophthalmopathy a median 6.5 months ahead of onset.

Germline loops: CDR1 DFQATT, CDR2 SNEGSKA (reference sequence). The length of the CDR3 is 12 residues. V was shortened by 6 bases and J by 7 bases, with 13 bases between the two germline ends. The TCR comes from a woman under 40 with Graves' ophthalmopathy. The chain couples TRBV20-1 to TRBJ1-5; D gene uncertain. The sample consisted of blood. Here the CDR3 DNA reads TGCAGTGCCACGACACCCCTCCAGCCCCAGCATTTT. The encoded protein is CSATTPLQPQHF.